A single sample is the source of the 22 T cell receptor beta chains below, sequenced in a study of control samples from healthy donors and cancer patients. Some clones are missing from TCRdb's copy, which holds only in-frame ones; the method was immunoSEQ multiplex PCR. The sample shows 25,000 to 35,000 clones, 75% to 95% of them seen only once. The sequenced material came from PBMCs. All receptors derive from a man between 45 and 60 years old with lung cancer.

CDR3 in amino acids: CAIRGLAGNNEQFF. The CDR3 region has the DNA TGTGCCATCAGAGGACTAGCGGGGAACAATGAGCAGTTCTTC. The V call is TRBV10-3, the J call TRBJ2-1; TRBD2 agrees at 12 bases. Germline V lookup: CDR1 ENHRY, CDR2 SYGVKD. With 6 bases clipped from V and 5 bases from J, the junction kept 2 bases outside the gene matches. This CDR3 is 14 amino acids long.

The chain uses TRBV13 and TRBJ1-2; D gene ambiguous. Germline CDR1 reads PRHDT; CDR2 reads FYEKMQ (reference sequence). V lost 6 bases and J lost 2, with 25 bases in between. The CDR3 loop spans 18 amino acids. The CDR3 protein is CASSRSGLVADVNYGYTF. CDR3 nucleotides: TGTGCCAGCAGTCGTTCGGGCCTCGTGGCTGATGTGAACTATGGCTACACCTTC.

V gene TRBV6-2 or TRBV6-3 combines with J gene TRBJ1-3, with unresolved D. CDR1 is MNHEY and CDR2 is SVGEGT in the germline V gene. This CDR3 has 15 residues. Trimming took off 2 bases at V and 0 bases at J, with 8 bases between the two ends. The CDR3 here is CASSYGSFSGNTIYF. The CDR3 nucleotides are TGTGCCAGCAGTTACGGGTCGTTCTCTGGAAACACCATATATTTT.

The chain recombines TRBV6-2 or TRBV6-3 with TRBJ1-5; no definite D call. The length of the CDR3 is 17 residues. In germline, CDR1 is MNHEY, CDR2 SVGEGT. V lost 0 bases to trimming and J lost 2 bases, with 14 bases between them. In DNA, the CDR3 is TGTGCCAGCAGTTACTCGACTGGTCGCCCCCGCAATCAGCCCCAGCATTTT. Translation gives CASSYSTGRPRNQPQHF.

The chain is built from TRBV10-1 and TRBJ2-2; no clear D. V was pared by 0 bases and J by 8 bases, with 4 bases between. Looked up from germline, CDR1 is WNHNN and CDR2 is SYGVQD (reference sequence). The CDR3 contains 12 residues. In DNA, the CDR3 is TGCGCCAGCAGTGAGTCTGTGGGGGAGCTGTTTTTT. Amino acids: CASSESVGELFF.

The V call is TRBV29-1, the J call TRBJ1-1, with D unclear. The V end lost 4 bases, the J end lost 11 bases, and 14 bases lay between the germline ends. Germline V gives CDR1 SQVTM, CDR2 ANQGSEA. The CDR3 is made up of 11 amino acids. This CDR3 is CSVVFVSGAFF. The CDR3 coding sequence is TGCAGCGTTGTATTTGTCTCGGGGGCTTTCTTT.

The chain has TRBV7-2 and TRBJ2-5; no clear D. Germline V CDR1 and CDR2: SGHTA, FQGNSA. This CDR3 has 14 residues. V was cut by 5 bases and J by 5 bases, with 15 bases left in between. The CDR3 sequence is CASSPSRNGETQYF. The CDR3 DNA reads as TGTGCCAGCAGCCCCTCGAGGAACGGGGAGACCCAGTACTTC.

The chain has TRBV18 and TRBJ1-1; no reliable D call. Germline assignment: CDR1 KGHSH and CDR2 LQKENI. V lost 2 bases, J lost 3 bases, and 13 bases lay in between. The CDR3 is 15 amino acids. CDR3 nucleotide sequence: TGTGCCAGCTCACCAGGAGAGATTCGGGACACTGAAGCTTTCTTT. Encoded protein: CASSPGEIRDTEAFF.

The chain recombines TRBV6-5 with TRBJ2-1; 9 positions agree with TRBD1. Trimming took 5 bases from V and 1 from J; bases not matched to a gene: 3. CDR1 and CDR2 from the germline V gene are MNHEY and SVGAGI. The CDR3 has 15 amino acids. CDR3 coding DNA: TGTGCCAGCAGTCTCGGACAGGGGTCCTACAATGAGCAGTTCTTC. Residues: CASSLGQGSYNEQFF.

The chain recombines TRBV2 with TRBJ1-1, with D maybe TRBD1 (5 bases). CDR3 length equals 15 residues. V lost 5 bases, J lost 5 bases, and 18 bases lay in between. Germline CDR1 reads SNHLY; CDR2 reads FYNNEI. The CDR3 here is CASSPGSLRTTEAFF. The CDR3 region has the DNA TGTGCCAGCAGTCCAGGGTCCCTTCGAACGACTGAAGCTTTCTTT.

The chain has TRBV6-5 and TRBJ1-2, with 10 nucleotides matching TRBD1. This CDR3 has 13 residues. V lost 6 bases, J lost 8 bases, and 6 bases stayed unmatched. Germline CDR1 is MNHEY and CDR2 is SVGAGI. The CDR3 DNA follows: TGTGCCAGCAGCTGGGACAGGGGAGGAGGCTACACCTTC. Its protein product is CASSWDRGGGYTF.

V and J are TRBV5-1 and TRBJ1-6; D is uncertain. Germline V gene data show CDR1 as SGHRS and CDR2 as YFSETQ. This CDR3 comprises 17 residues. Trimming shortened V by 1 base and J by 9 bases, and 20 bases separated the two germline ends. DNA of the CDR3: TGCGCCAGCAGCTTGTCTCTCAACACTAATACTGGTTCACCCCTCCACTTT. Its translation: CASSLSLNTNTGSPLHF.

This chain links TRBV18 with TRBJ2-3, with 8 bases fitting TRBD2. This CDR3 contains 20 residues. Germline V gene sequence: CDR1 KGHSH, CDR2 LQKENI. Trimming cost V 0 bases and J 2 bases; bases outside gene matches: 16. CDR3 nucleotides: TGTGCCAGCTCACCACCTACCAGCGGGGGTGCCTCGTCGATCACAGATACGCAGTATTTT. Translating gives CASSPPTSGGASSITDTQYF. The variable domain in full, completed from reference TRBV18 and TRBJ2-3, reads NAGVMQNPRHLVRRRGQEARLRCSPMKGHSHVYWYRQLPEEGLKFMVYLQKENIIDESGMPKERFSAEFPKEGPSILRIQQVVRGDSAAYFCASSPPTSGGASSITDTQYFGPGTRLTVL.

The chain carries TRBV7-9 and TRBJ1-6, with TRBD1 as a possible D gene (5 bases). The V gene lost 5 bases and the J gene lost 0 bases, with 11 bases spanning the gap. The CDR3 has 16 residues. CDR1 is SEHNR, CDR2 FQNEAQ, per germline (reference sequence). This CDR3 reads CASSPGGGSYNSPLHF. The CDR3 DNA reads TGTGCCAGCAGCCCCGGGGGGGGCTCCTATAATTCACCCCTCCACTTT.

The V gene is TRBV2, the J gene TRBJ2-1; D may correspond to TRBD1 or TRBD2 (5 bases each). Trimming removed 6 bases at V and 1 base at J, with 16 bases between. The V gene's germline CDR1 is SNHLY and CDR2 FYNNEI. The length of the CDR3 is 16 residues. This chain's CDR3 is CASRGRGVLSYNEQFF. The CDR3 DNA follows: TGTGCCAGCAGGGGTAGGGGAGTCTTATCCTACAATGAGCAGTTCTTC.

The rearrangement links TRBV6-6 to TRBJ2-2; 10 bases map to TRBD2. CDR1 is MNHNY and CDR2 is SVGAGI in the germline V gene (reference sequence). V lost 6 bases to trimming and J lost 9 bases; unmatched junction nucleotides: 10. The CDR3 extends over 15 amino acids. The CDR3 spells CASSLTSGEIRELFF. The CDR3 coding sequence is TGTGCCAGCAGCCTAACTAGCGGGGAGATTCGGGAGCTGTTTTTT.

This clone was observed a few times. The chain uses TRBV5-1 and TRBJ1-2; D not resolved. The V and J ends lost 4 bases and 0 bases respectively, with 13 bases between them. CDR1 SGHRS and CDR2 YFSETQ come from the germline V gene. The CDR3 consists of 15 residues. CDR3 coding DNA: TGCGCCAGCAGCCCGTTTCACGGTTCTAACTATGGCTACACCTTC. This translates into CASSPFHGSNYGYTF.

The CDR3: CSANSREQFF. Here the CDR3 DNA reads TGCAGTGCTAATAGTAGGGAGCAGTTCTTC. The chain couples TRBV20-1 to TRBJ2-1, with D uncertain. The CDR3 runs 10 residues. The germline V gene has CDR1 DFQATT and CDR2 SNEGSKA (reference sequence). V dropped 4 bases and J dropped 10 bases, with 8 bases sitting between them.

This clone has a handful of counts. J is TRBJ1-6 and V is TRBV30; possibly TRBD1 for D (5 bases). The V gene lost 4 bases and the J gene lost 8 bases, with 21 bases spanning the gap. Germline V gene data show CDR1 as GTSNPN and CDR2 as SVGIG (reference sequence). The CDR3 has 16 amino acids. CDR3 sequence: CAWKMGPAIVYSPLHF. CDR3 in DNA: TGTGCCTGGAAGATGGGACCTGCGATTGTTTATTCACCCCTCCACTTT.

CDR3 sequence reads: CASSDTRYTGELFF. CDR3 coding DNA: TGTGCCAGCAGCGATACACGATACACCGGGGAGCTGTTTTTT. The V and J genes are TRBV7-3 and TRBJ2-2; unclear D gene. This CDR3 contains 14 residues. V was cut by 5 bases and J by 3 bases, with 10 bases left in between. The germline V gene has CDR1 SGHTA and CDR2 FQGTGA.

The table lists this clone with a count of one. The chain carries TRBV7-2 and TRBJ1-5, with D possibly TRBD1 on 5 matching bases. Germline values: CDR1 SGHTA, CDR2 FQGNSA. The CDR3 is 14 amino acids. The V end was cut by 6 bases, the J end by 5 bases, with 14 bases between. This CDR3 is CASRAAGMDQPQHF. The CDR3 DNA is TGTGCCAGCAGAGCCGCAGGGATGGATCAGCCCCAGCATTTT. Filled out from reference TRBV7-2 and TRBJ1-5, the complete variable domain reads GAGVSQSPSNKVTEKGKDVELRCDPISGHTALYWYRQSLGQGLEFLIYFQGNSAPDKSGLPSDRFSAERTGGSVSTLTIQRTQQEDSAVYLCASRAAGMDQPQHFGDGTRLSIL.

This chain connects TRBV28 to TRBJ2-2, with D possibly matching TRBD2 (6 bases). Germline CDR1 is MDHEN and CDR2 is SYDVKM. The CDR3 is 17 amino acids. The V and J ends lost 5 bases and 1 base respectively, with 17 bases between them. The CDR3 reads CASSAPGGIGNTGELFF. DNA for the CDR3: TGTGCCAGCAGTGCCCCTGGGGGGATTGGGAACACCGGGGAGCTGTTTTTT.